This record looks at one T cell receptor beta chain sequence and its context. The antigen remains unidentified. The source of the sample is a study of cytomegalovirus exposure and HLA in healthy donors. Study-wide results and caveats: Donors were assumed by presence/absence analyses to have roughly uniform sequencing depth. Further analysis, carried out later, found HLA-associated TCR beta chains more clonally expanded than equally common other chains. 164 TCR beta chains were listed as cytomegalovirus-associated.

It was with 60 Vbeta and 13 Jbeta primers that the PCR ran. In the original processing: Later work found tens of millions of unique TCR beta chains, with about 10 million shared. Only in-frame clones appear in the TCRdb table, and some are missing; sequencing was by immunoSEQ multiplex PCR. That table gives V, J and clone size, and the DNA gave D and trimming. The sample has 95,000 to 150,000 clones; roughly 80% are singletons. V lost 5 bases, J lost 2 bases, and 13 bases lay in between. Germline assignment: CDR1 SGHTA and CDR2 FQGNSA. The CDR3 runs to 14 residues. This receptor was obtained from a woman between 40 and 55 years old in good health and CMV-seropositive. Source material: PBMCs. The chain links TRBV7-2 to TRBJ2-7; possibly TRBD1 for D (6 bases). The DNA for the CDR3 is TGTGCCAGCAGCGGAAACAGGGCGGCCTACGAGCAGTACTTC. This codes for CASSGNRAAYEQYF.